This T cell receptor (beta chain) was captured in a study of blood T cells in healthy people across ages (dated by TCRdb to the mid-2010s). With regard to the full study: In model experiments, roughly one uniquely barcoded TCR beta cDNA molecule per two T cells was captured by template switching. To track age-related changes in TCR beta repertoire diversity, the study relied on deep sequencing normalized with unique cDNA molecular identifiers. Donors were grouped into four age groups: young (average 16 years), middle-aged (roughly 40), aged (around 62) and long-lived (approximately 81). The study analyzed two additional independent replicas of 1 million unique cDNA reads from the same blood draw for two donors, one aged 18 to 30 and one aged 80 or older. Study-wide findings and limitations: The percentage of naive T cells measured by flow cytometry correlated strongly with observed TCR beta diversity. Because profiling used bulk unsorted PBMCs, naive and antigen-experienced compartments could not be compared conclusively. Estimates of total diversity based on one million sequenced T cells were regarded as lower bounds and as underestimates. Because donor CMV infection status was unknown, age-related changes in expanded clonotypes were potentially confounded. As age increased, observed TCR beta diversity per million T cells dropped in a roughly linear way, and a significant reduction was already evident by age about 36. Compared with the aged group, more naive CD4+ T cells, fewer expanded clones and increased TCR diversity were shown by the long-lived group, suggesting age selection.

According to the germline V gene, CDR1 reads MDHEN and CDR2 reads SYDVKM. There are 16 amino acids in the CDR3, from cysteine to phenylalanine inclusive. Left in the record is the CDR3 DNA by itself, 48 bases read in frame from the first base. Comment on this clonotype: It has no known antigen specificity. Since a much larger clone is just one base distant, this may be a read error.

Libraries were made using 5' RACE. The sequencing machine was an Illumina HiSeq 2500. A second PCR of roughly 7 to 11 cycles was performed with a sample-barcoded 5' primer and a J-beta primer mix. A template-switch 5' adaptor carrying 12 random nucleotides introduced a unique molecular identifier onto each TCR beta cDNA molecule. Each sample yielded at least 2.5 million CDR3-containing paired-end reads. First-strand cDNA was synthesized from all RNA with the Mint cDNA synthesis kit, primed by a TRBC-specific oligonucleotide. After uracil-DNA glycosylase treatment, a first 18-cycle PCR used universal primers M1SS and BC2_uni_R on all cDNA. The original methods were these. For normalization, 1 million high-quality reads, each with a distinct molecular identifier, were randomly selected from each sample. Instead of being binned into consensus sequences, reads with shared molecular identifiers were discarded. CDR3 identification, clonotype clustering and error correction used MiTCR with a Q25 quality threshold and the strictest error-elimination algorithm. A nonparametric unseen species model using Euler transformation provided a lower-bound estimate of total TCR beta diversity. TCRdb took the public reads, trimmed them with fastp at Q25, ran MiXCR for clone calling and kept in-frame beta chains. Rows are combined by CDR3 protein, so each entry shows the most common genes and DNA. The V and J calls and clone size come from TCRdb's table, not from the authors' own analysis. The sample table lists 800,000 or so distinct CDR3 sequences, 20% to 25% of them with a count of one. The ten largest clones take up more than 3% of the sample.

The 35 to 40 donors, aged 6 to 90 years, were systemically healthy Caucasian individuals from Russia. Each donor gave around 9.8 milliliters of peripheral blood, collected into EDTA-treated Vacutainer tubes. PBMCs were isolated by Ficoll-Paque density-gradient centrifugation, with at least 6 million obtained per sample. Trizol reagent was used to extract total RNA from the PBMCs, yielding at least 5 micrograms per sample. Naive CD45RAhigh/CD27high T cell percentages were measured by flow cytometry on a PBMC aliquot from every donor. A further study also used this sample, focusing on T cells of mothers and their children. Per that second paper: Donors were nine systemically healthy Caucasian individuals: three mothers and their six children. cDNA synthesis consumed the entire amount of extracted RNA, loaded at around 1.5 ug RNA in each 15 ul reaction. Sample barcodes and 2-4 random nucleotides were added via the M1S primer in the second PCR. Over 8 million TCR beta CDR3 reads came from each mother, compared with approximately 3 million reads from each child. Thymic selection similarly shapes TCR recombination output in related and unrelated pairs, with minor effect from inherited differences. Normalized repertoire overlap was always found to be slightly, but never significantly, higher in related mother-child pairs than in unrelated mother-child pairs. Persistent microchimeric T cell clones were not detected, at a sensitivity of 85 to 100 clones per million clonotypes. In the study, deep NGS was used to compare the TCR beta repertoires of mothers and children, and features distinguishing related mother-child pairs from unrelated individuals were sought. On average, the children were roughly 10 +/- 4 years old, while the mothers were about 37 +/- 4 years old. After adapter ligation was performed with NEBNext reagents, the libraries were sequenced on an Illumina HiSeq 2000 with 100+100 nt paired-end reads. To prevent cross-contamination, the mother and child libraries were prepared a month apart and were sequenced in separate runs. For each donor, between about 500,000 and 2,200,000 distinct TCR beta clonotypes were identified. Naive TCR beta clonotypes were estimated from low-frequency clonotypes matched to each donor's FACS-determined naive share, without sorting.

The sequence came from a boy younger than 18 in good health. The chain is encoded by TRBV28 joined to TRBJ2-5; the D gene is possibly TRBD1 or TRBD2, with 6 bases matching each. The better agreement between TRBJ2-7 and the DNA end casts doubt on the J call. Sequencing input: blood. The CDR3 sequence is CASTPRGQGRTYEQYF. The DNA reads as follows: TGTGCCAGCACGCCGCGGGGCCAGGGGAGGACCTACGAGCAGTACTTC.